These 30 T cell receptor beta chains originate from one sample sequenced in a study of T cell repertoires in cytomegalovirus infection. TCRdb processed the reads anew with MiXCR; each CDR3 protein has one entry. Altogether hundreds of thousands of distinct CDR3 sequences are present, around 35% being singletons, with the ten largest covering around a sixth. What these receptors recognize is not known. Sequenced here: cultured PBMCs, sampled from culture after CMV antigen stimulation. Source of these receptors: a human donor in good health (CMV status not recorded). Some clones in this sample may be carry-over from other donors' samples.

CDR3 bases: TGCAGTGCTAGGGTTAGCGGGGGGATGTGGTCAGATACGCAGTATTTT. It is translated as CSARVSGGMWSDTQYF. V usage is TRBV20-1 and J usage is TRBJ2-3, with TRBD2 matching 10 bases. CDR3 size: 16 residues. V lost 3 bases to trimming and J lost 4 bases; unmatched junction nucleotides: 10. Germline loops: CDR1 DFQATT, CDR2 SNEGSKA (reference sequence).

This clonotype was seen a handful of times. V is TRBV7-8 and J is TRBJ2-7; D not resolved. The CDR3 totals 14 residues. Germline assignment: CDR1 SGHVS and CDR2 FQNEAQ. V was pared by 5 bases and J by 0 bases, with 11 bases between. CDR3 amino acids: CASSRPVYSYEQYF. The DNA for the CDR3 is TGTGCCAGCAGCCGGCCTGTATACTCCTACGAGCAGTACTTC. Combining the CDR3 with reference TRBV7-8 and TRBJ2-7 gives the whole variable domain GAGVSQSPRYKVAKRGQDVALRCDPISGHVSLFWYQQALGQGPEFLTYFQNEAQLDKSGLPSDRFFAERPEGSVSTLKIQRTQQEDSAVYLCASSRPVYSYEQYFGPGTRLTVT.

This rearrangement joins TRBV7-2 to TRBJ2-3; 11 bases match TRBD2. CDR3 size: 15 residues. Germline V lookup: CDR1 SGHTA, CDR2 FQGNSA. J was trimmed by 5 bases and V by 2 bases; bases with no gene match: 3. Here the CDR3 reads CASSLTSGGRDTQYF. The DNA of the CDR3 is TGTGCCAGCAGCTTAACTAGCGGGGGACGAGATACGCAGTATTTT.

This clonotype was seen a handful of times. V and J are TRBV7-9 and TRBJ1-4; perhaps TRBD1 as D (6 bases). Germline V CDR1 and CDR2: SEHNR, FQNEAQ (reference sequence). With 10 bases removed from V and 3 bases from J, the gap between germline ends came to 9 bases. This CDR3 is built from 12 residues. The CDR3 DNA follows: TGTGCCACCGGACAGTCTAATGAAAAACTGTTTTTT. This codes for CATGQSNEKLFF.

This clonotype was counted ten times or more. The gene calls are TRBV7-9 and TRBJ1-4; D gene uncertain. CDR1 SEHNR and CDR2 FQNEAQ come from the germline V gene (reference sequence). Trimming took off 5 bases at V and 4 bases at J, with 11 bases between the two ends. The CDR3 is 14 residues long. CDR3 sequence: CASSKWDVNEKLFF. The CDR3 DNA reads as TGTGCCAGCAGCAAATGGGATGTTAATGAAAAACTGTTTTTT. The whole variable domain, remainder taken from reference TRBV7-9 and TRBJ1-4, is DTGVSQNPRHKITKRGQNVTFRCDPISEHNRLYWYRQTLGQGPEFLTYFQNEAQLEKSRLLSDRFSAERPKGSFSTLEIQRTEQGDSAMYLCASSKWDVNEKLFFGSGTQLSVL.

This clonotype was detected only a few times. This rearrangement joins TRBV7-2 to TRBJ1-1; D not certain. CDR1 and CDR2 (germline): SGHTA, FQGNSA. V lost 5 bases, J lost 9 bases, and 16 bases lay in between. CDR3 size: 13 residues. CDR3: CASSDPGWGKAFF. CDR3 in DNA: TGTGCCAGCAGCGACCCGGGTTGGGGTAAAGCTTTCTTT.

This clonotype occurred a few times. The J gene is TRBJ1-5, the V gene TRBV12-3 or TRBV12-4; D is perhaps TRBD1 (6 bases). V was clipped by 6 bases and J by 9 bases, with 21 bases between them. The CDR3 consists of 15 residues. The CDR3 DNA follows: TGTGCCAGCAGCTGGGACAATACCCCGCAAAGGCCCCAGCATTTT. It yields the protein CASSWDNTPQRPQHF.

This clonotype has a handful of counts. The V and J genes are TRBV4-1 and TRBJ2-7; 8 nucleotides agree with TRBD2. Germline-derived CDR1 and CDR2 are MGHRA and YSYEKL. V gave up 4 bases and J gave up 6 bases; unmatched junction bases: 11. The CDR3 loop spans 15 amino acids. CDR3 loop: CASSRGPGGALEQYF. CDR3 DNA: TGCGCCAGCAGCCGAGGCCCGGGAGGGGCACTCGAGCAGTACTTC.

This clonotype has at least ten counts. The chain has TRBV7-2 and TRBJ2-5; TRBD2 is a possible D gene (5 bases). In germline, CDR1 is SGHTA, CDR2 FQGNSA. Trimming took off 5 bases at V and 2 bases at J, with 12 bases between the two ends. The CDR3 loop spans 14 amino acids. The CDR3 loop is CASSLGLLQETQYF. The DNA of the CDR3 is TGTGCCAGCAGCCTTGGACTTTTACAAGAGACCCAGTACTTC.

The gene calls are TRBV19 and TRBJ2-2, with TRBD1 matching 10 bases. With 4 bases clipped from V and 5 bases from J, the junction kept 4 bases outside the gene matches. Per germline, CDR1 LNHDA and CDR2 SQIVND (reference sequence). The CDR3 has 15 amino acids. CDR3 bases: TGTGCCAGTAGTACCTGGGACAGGGGAACCGGGGAGCTGTTTTTT. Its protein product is CASSTWDRGTGELFF.

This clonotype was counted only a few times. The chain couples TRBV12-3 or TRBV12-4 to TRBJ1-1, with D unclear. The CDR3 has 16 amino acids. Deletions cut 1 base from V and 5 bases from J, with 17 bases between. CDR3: CASSLGLLSVSTEAFF. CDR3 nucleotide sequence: TGTGCCAGCAGTTTAGGCCTCCTCTCGGTATCGACTGAAGCTTTCTTT.

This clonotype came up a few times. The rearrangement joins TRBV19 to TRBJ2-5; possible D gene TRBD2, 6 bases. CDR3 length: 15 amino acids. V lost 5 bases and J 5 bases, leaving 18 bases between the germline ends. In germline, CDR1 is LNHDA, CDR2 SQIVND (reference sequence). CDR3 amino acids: CASSAKGLTMETQYF. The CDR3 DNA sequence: TGTGCCAGTAGTGCGAAGGGACTGACCATGGAGACCCAGTACTTC. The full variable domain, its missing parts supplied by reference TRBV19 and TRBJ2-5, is DGGITQSPKYLFRKEGQNVTLSCEQNLNHDAMYWYRQDPGQGLRLIYYSQIVNDFQKGDIAEGYSVSREKKESFPLTVTSAQKNPTAFYLCASSAKGLTMETQYFGPGTRLLVL.

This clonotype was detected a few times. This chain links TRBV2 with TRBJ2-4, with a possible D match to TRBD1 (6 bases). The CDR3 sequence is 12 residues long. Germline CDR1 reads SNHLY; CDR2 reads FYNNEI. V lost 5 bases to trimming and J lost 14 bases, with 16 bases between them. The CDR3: CASSYDRRREYF. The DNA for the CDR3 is TGTGCCAGCAGTTACGACAGGCGCCGGGAGTACTTC.

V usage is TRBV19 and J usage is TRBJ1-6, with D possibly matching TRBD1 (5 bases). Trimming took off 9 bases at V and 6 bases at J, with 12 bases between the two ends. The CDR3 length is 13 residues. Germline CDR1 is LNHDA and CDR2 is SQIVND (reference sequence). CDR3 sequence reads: CASLRDFNSPLHF. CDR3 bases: TGTGCCAGCCTACGGGACTTTAATTCACCCCTCCACTTT.

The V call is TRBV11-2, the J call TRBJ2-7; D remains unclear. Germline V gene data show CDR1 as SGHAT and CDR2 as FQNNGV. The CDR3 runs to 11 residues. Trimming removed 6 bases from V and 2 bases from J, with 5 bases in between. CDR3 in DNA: TGTGCCAGCAGAGAGGCCTACGAGCAGTACTTC. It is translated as CASREAYEQYF.

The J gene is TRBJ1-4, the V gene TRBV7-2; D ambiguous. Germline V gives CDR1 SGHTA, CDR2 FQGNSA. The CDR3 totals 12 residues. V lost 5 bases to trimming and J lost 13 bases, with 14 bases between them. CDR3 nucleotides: TGTGCCAGCAGCCACAGTGGGTATCCACTGTTTTTT. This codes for CASSHSGYPLFF.

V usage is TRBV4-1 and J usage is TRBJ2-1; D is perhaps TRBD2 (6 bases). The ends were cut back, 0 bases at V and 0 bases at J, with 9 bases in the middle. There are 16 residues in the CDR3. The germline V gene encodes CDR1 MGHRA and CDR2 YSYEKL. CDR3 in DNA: TGCGCCAGCAGCCAAGACGACGGGAGCTCCTACAATGAGCAGTTCTTC. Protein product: CASSQDDGSSYNEQFF.

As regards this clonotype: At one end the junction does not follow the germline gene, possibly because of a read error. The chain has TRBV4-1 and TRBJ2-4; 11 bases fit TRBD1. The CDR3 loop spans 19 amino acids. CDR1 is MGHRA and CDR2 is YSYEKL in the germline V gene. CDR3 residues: CASSLNPGQGAPTKNIQYF. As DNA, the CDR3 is TGTGCCAGCAGCCTGAATCCCGGACAGGGGGCTCCAACCAAAAACATTCAGTACTTC.

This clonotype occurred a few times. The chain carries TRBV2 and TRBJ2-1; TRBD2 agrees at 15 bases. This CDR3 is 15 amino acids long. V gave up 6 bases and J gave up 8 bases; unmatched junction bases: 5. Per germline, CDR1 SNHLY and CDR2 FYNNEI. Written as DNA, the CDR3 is TGTGCCAGCAGGACAGGACTAGCGGGGGGGTATGAGCAGTTCTTC. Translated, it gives CASRTGLAGGYEQFF. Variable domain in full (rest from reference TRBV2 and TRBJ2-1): EPEVTQTPSHQVTQMGQEVILRCVPISNHLYFYWYRQILGQKVEFLVSFYNNEISEKSEIFDDQFSVERPDGSNFTLKIRSTKLEDSAMYFCASRTGLAGGYEQFFGPGTRLTVL.

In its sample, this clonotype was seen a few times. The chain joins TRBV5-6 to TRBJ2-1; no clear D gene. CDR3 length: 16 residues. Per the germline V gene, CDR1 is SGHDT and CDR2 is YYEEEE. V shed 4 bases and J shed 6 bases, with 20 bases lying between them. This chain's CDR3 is CASSPEYDWRINEQFF. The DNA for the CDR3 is TGTGCCAGCAGCCCAGAGTACGACTGGCGGATCAATGAGCAGTTCTTC.

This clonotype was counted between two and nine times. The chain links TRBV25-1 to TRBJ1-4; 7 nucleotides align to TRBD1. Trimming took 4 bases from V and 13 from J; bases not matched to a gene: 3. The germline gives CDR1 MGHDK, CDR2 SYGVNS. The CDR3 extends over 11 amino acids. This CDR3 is CASSGRQGLFF. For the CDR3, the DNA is TGTGCCAGCAGTGGAAGACAGGGACTGTTTTTT.

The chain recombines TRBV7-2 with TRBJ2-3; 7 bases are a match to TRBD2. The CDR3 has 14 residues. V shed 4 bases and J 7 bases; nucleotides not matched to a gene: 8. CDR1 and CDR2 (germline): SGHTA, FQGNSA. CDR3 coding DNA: TGTGCCAGCAGCTCCTCAGCGGGACCAAATACGCAGTATTTT. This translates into CASSSSAGPNTQYF. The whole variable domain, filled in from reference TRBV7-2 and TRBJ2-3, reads GAGVSQSPSNKVTEKGKDVELRCDPISGHTALYWYRQSLGQGLEFLIYFQGNSAPDKSGLPSDRFSAERTGGSVSTLTIQRTQQEDSAVYLCASSSSAGPNTQYFGPGTRLTVL.

CDR3 protein: CSARDRGFASTEAFF. CDR3 nucleotide sequence: TGCAGCGCCCGGGACAGGGGGTTTGCGAGCACTGAAGCTTTCTTT. The chain carries TRBV29-1 and TRBJ1-1; 11 positions agree with TRBD1. The CDR3 consists of 15 residues. The germline gives CDR1 SQVTM, CDR2 ANQGSEA. V trimming: 7 bases; J trimming: 4 bases; junction bases outside the gene matches: 11.

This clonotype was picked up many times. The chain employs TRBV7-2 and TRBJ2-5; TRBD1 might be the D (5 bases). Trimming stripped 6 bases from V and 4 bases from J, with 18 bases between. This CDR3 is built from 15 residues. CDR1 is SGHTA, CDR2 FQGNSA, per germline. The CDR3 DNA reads TGTGCCAGCAGTCCCGGCTGGGCTAGGGGAGAGACCCAGTACTTC. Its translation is CASSPGWARGETQYF. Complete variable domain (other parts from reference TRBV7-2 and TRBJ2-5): GAGVSQSPSNKVTEKGKDVELRCDPISGHTALYWYRQSLGQGLEFLIYFQGNSAPDKSGLPSDRFSAERTGGSVSTLTIQRTQQEDSAVYLCASSPGWARGETQYFGPGTRLLVL.

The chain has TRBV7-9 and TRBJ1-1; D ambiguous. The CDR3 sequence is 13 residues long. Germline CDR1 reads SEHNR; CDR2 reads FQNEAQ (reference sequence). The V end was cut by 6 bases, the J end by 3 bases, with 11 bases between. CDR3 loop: CASRFQVDTEAFF. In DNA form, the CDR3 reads TGTGCCAGCAGATTCCAGGTGGACACTGAAGCTTTCTTT.

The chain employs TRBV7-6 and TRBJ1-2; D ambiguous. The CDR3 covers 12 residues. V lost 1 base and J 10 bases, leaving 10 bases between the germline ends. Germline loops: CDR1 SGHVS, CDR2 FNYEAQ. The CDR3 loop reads CASSLGGRDYTF. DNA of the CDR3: TGTGCCAGCAGCTTAGGGGGTCGGGACTACACCTTC.

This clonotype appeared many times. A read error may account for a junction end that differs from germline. Written as DNA, the CDR3 is TGTGCCAGCAGCTTAGCGGGGGGGTCCCCCTTTTTT. Its protein is CASSLAGGSPFF. V gene TRBV7-8 combines with J gene TRBJ1-5; D possibly corresponds to TRBD1 (5 bases). The CDR3 extends over 12 amino acids. Germline V gives CDR1 SGHVS, CDR2 FQNEAQ.

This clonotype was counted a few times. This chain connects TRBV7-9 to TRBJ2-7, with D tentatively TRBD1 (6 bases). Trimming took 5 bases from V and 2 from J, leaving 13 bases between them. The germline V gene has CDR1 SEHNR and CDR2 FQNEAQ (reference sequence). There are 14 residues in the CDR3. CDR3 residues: CASSADRNTYEQYF. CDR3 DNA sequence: TGTGCCAGCAGCGCAGACAGGAATACCTACGAGCAGTACTTC.

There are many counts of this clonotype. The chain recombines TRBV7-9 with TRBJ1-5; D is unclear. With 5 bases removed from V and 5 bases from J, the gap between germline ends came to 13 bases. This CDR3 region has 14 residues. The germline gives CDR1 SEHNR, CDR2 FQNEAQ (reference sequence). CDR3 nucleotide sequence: TGTGCCAGCAGCCCGAATAGGGATGATCAGCCCCAGCATTTT. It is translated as CASSPNRDDQPQHF.

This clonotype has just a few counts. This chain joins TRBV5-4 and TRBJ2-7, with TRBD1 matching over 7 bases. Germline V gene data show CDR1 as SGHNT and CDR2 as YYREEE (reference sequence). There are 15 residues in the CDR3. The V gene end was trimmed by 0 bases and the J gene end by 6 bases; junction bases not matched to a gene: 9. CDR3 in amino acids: CASSLDWTRGREQYF. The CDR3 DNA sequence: TGTGCCAGCAGCTTGGATTGGACAAGGGGGCGCGAGCAGTACTTC.